The 32 T cell receptor beta chains below were found in one sample sequenced in a study of CD8 T cells in ankylosing spondylitis. TCRdb analysed the 5' RACE reads with MiXCR anew, one entry per CDR3 protein. The table lists roughly 700,000 distinct CDR3 sequences, 15% to 20% of them singletons, with roughly a fifth in the top ten. Their antigens remain unidentified. Study-level findings and limits: Among TCR beta sequences, a motif of eight highly homologous variants appeared characteristic of ankylosing spondylitis blood.

The source material was blood, either unsorted or a sorted T cell fraction (not recorded which). The receptors shown here come from a male donor with ankylosing spondylitis.

Many counts were recorded for this clonotype. This rearrangement joins TRBV20-1 to TRBJ2-7; 12 bases are a match to TRBD2. The CDR3 runs 14 residues. Germline V gives CDR1 DFQATT, CDR2 SNEGSKA (reference sequence). Trimming took 6 bases from V and 4 from J; bases not matched to a gene: 7. CDR3 in DNA: TGCAGTGCCCCTTCCGGGACTAGCGGGTACGAGCAGTACTTC. Translation gives CSAPSGTSGYEQYF.

This clonotype was found a few times. The J gene is TRBJ2-7, the V gene TRBV29-1, with 9 bases identical to TRBD2. The germline CDR1 and CDR2 sequences are SQVTM and ANQGSEA. With 2 bases clipped from V and 4 bases from J, the junction kept 3 bases outside the gene matches. This CDR3 region has 13 residues. The CDR3 nucleotides are TGCAGCGTTGAACTTAGCGGGGGTTACGAGCAGTACTTC. Translation gives CSVELSGGYEQYF.

This clonotype was observed a few times. V usage is TRBV28 and J usage is TRBJ2-7; the match to TRBD2 covers 12 bases. Trimming cost V 3 bases and J 5 bases; bases outside gene matches: 11. CDR3 length: 17 amino acids. Per germline, CDR1 MDHEN and CDR2 SYDVKM. CDR3 sequence: CASSFGLAGGSGDEQYF. CDR3 coding DNA: TGTGCCAGCAGTTTCGGGCTAGCGGGAGGGTCTGGGGACGAGCAGTACTTC.

This clonotype appeared many times. J is TRBJ2-6 and V is TRBV12-3 or TRBV12-4; D gene unclear. This CDR3 contains 15 residues. V was clipped by 3 bases and J by 2 bases, with 8 bases between them. In DNA form, the CDR3 reads TGTGCCAGCAGTTTCAAGGGCACTGGGGCCAACGTCCTGACTTTC. It specifies CASSFKGTGANVLTF.

This clonotype has a count of ten or more. The chain is built from TRBV29-1 and TRBJ2-4; 7 bases are a match to TRBD1. Germline assignment: CDR1 SQVTM and CDR2 ANQGSEA. This CDR3 has 14 residues. J gave up 0 bases and V 4 bases, and 3 bases lay outside the gene matches. The CDR3 here is CSVVRQGAKNIQYF. As DNA, the CDR3 is TGCAGCGTTGTGAGACAGGGAGCCAAAAACATTCAGTACTTC.

The chain is built from TRBV14 and TRBJ2-2, with 8 nucleotides matching TRBD1. Germline CDR1 is SGHDN and CDR2 is FVKESK. V dropped 1 base and J dropped 5; count of bases not matched to a gene: 12. CDR3 length equals 18 residues. In DNA, the CDR3 is TGTGCCAGCAGCCAAGGCAACTCTTTCAGACAGGGGACCGGGGAGCTGTTTTTT. Encoded protein: CASSQGNSFRQGTGELFF.

In DNA, the CDR3 is TGTGCCAGCAGCGTAGACCGGGTCGATGAGCAGTTCTTC. This translates into CASSVDRVDEQFF. The J gene is TRBJ2-1, the V gene TRBV12-3 or TRBV12-4; no clear D gene. Trimming took off 6 bases at V and 8 bases at J, with 14 bases between the two ends. There are 13 residues in the CDR3.

This clonotype was observed many times. The rearrangement joins TRBV7-3 to TRBJ2-1, with 8 bases aligning to TRBD2. CDR3 length: 16 residues. Germline CDR1 and CDR2: SGHTA and FQGTGA. J was trimmed by 9 bases and V by 3 bases; bases with no gene match: 13. As DNA, the CDR3 is TGTGCCAGCAGCTTGAGCTCACCGGGACTAGGTAGTGAGCAGTTCTTC. Translation: CASSLSSPGLGSEQFF.

The V and J genes are TRBV20-1 and TRBJ2-7; 7 bases are a match to TRBD2. This CDR3 has 15 amino acids. The ends lost 6 bases at V and 5 bases at J; junction bases unmatched: 16. Germline-derived CDR1 and CDR2 are DFQATT and SNEGSKA (reference sequence). The CDR3 loop reads CSARGFGTRGDEQYF. The CDR3 DNA reads TGCAGTGCCCGGGGGTTTGGCACCCGGGGGGACGAGCAGTACTTC.

This chain connects TRBV7-2 to TRBJ2-2; D unresolved. V was cut by 6 bases and J by 6 bases, with 14 bases left in between. Germline CDR1 is SGHTA and CDR2 is FQGNSA. There are 14 residues in the CDR3. The CDR3 nucleotides read TGTGCCAGCAGGGTCTTTTCTGGGCCCGGGGAGCTGTTTTTT. Its translation: CASRVFSGPGELFF.

This clonotype has only a few counts. This chain joins TRBV20-1 and TRBJ1-1; tentative D call: TRBD1 (5 bases). Germline V lookup: CDR1 DFQATT, CDR2 SNEGSKA (reference sequence). The CDR3 covers 17 residues. CDR3 nucleotide sequence: TGCTGTTCGAAGCGGGTGGATGGGGGTGGGGAGAACACTGAAGCTTTCTTT. This sequence encodes CCSKRVDGGGENTEAFF.

This clonotype was picked up many times. The genes are TRBV10-3 and TRBJ2-7, with a weak D call TRBD1 (6 bases). Trimming shortened V by 3 bases and J by 3 bases, and 12 bases separated the two germline ends. The CDR3 contains 14 residues. Germline V CDR1 and CDR2: ENHRY, SYGVKD. The DNA of the CDR3 is TGTGCCATCAGTGATACACAGGGCCTCTACGAGCAGTACTTC. It is translated as CAISDTQGLYEQYF.

The chain joins TRBV10-3 to TRBJ1-5; D perhaps matches TRBD1 (6 bases). The V and J ends lost 3 bases and 5 bases respectively, with 8 bases between them. Per the germline V gene, CDR1 is ENHRY and CDR2 is SYGVKD. The CDR3 has 13 amino acids. Here the CDR3 DNA reads TGTGCCATCAGTGACGAGGGGGATCAGCCCCAGCATTTT. As protein: CAISDEGDQPQHF.

This clonotype was found a few times. The chain has TRBV7-9 and TRBJ2-5; 9 positions agree with TRBD1. The CDR3 loop spans 13 amino acids. The germline gives CDR1 SEHNR, CDR2 FQNEAQ (reference sequence). V lost 4 bases to trimming and J lost 4 bases; unmatched junction nucleotides: 1. The CDR3 spells CASSWTGAETQYF. In DNA, the CDR3 is TGTGCCAGCAGCTGGACAGGGGCAGAGACCCAGTACTTC.

The chain recombines TRBV11-1 with TRBJ1-6; a possible D gene is TRBD1 (5 bases). V was pared by 5 bases and J by 3 bases, with 14 bases between. This CDR3 comprises 16 residues. CDR1 SGHAT and CDR2 FQDESV come from the germline V gene (reference sequence). CDR3 protein: CASSTTRQLYNSPLHF. For the CDR3, the DNA is TGTGCCAGCAGCACCACCAGACAGCTCTATAATTCACCCCTCCACTTT.

The chain employs TRBV20-1 and TRBJ2-7, with TRBD1 as a possible D gene (6 bases). The CDR3 has 14 amino acids. The germline CDR1 and CDR2 sequences are DFQATT and SNEGSKA (reference sequence). The ends were cut back, 4 bases at V and 0 bases at J, with 13 bases in the middle. CDR3 loop: CSATRDTGSYEQYF. CDR3 DNA sequence: TGCAGTGCTACCCGGGACACGGGCTCCTACGAGCAGTACTTC.

This sequence joins TRBV3-1 and TRBJ1-2, with D unclear. This CDR3 is built from 16 residues. The germline V and J ends were trimmed by 0 bases and 0 bases, with 11 bases remaining between them. CDR1 LGHDT and CDR2 YNNKEL come from the germline V gene (reference sequence). Here the CDR3 DNA reads TGTGCCAGCAGCCAAGATCGCGTTGAGTCTAACTATGGCTACACCTTC. Residues: CASSQDRVESNYGYTF.

Regarding this clonotype: The junction and the germline gene differ at one end; a read error may be behind it. The chain joins TRBV12-3 or TRBV12-4 to TRBJ2-7, with 7 bases lining up with TRBD1. This CDR3 is 12 amino acids long. The CDR3: CASSPQGYEQNF. CDR3 DNA sequence: TGTGCCAGCAGCCCACAGGGGTACGAGCAGAACTTC.

This clonotype was seen more than once but under ten times. The chain is built from TRBV5-5 and TRBJ2-4, with D possibly matching TRBD1 (5 bases). The CDR3 runs 14 residues. V was cut by 2 bases and J by 5 bases, with 11 bases left in between. The germline V gene encodes CDR1 SGHKS and CDR2 YYEKEE (reference sequence). CDR3 DNA sequence: TGTGCCAGCAGCTTCAGGGTATCTGAAAACATTCAGTACTTC. As protein: CASSFRVSENIQYF.

This chain joins TRBV7-9 and TRBJ2-2, with D possibly matching TRBD1 (5 bases). V was clipped by 1 base and J by 9 bases, with 6 bases between them. In germline, CDR1 is SEHNR, CDR2 FQNEAQ (reference sequence). This CDR3 comprises 12 residues. CDR3: CASSLGGWELFF. CDR3 bases: TGTGCCAGCAGCTTAGGGGGCTGGGAGCTGTTTTTT.

V usage is TRBV4-1 and J usage is TRBJ1-1, with D perhaps TRBD1 (5 bases). Germline V CDR1 and CDR2: MGHRA, YSYEKL. This CDR3 comprises 14 residues. Trimming took 2 bases from V and 5 from J, leaving 12 bases between them. The CDR3 region is CASSQPSGGTEAFF. The CDR3 coding sequence is TGCGCCAGCAGCCAACCCTCGGGGGGGACTGAAGCTTTCTTT.

The CDR3, as DNA: TGTGCCAGCAGCCTATCACTAGTTTCTGGAAATGAGCAGTTCTTC. The encoded protein is CASSLSLVSGNEQFF. V gene TRBV11-2 combines with J gene TRBJ2-1, with a weak D call TRBD2 (5 bases). This CDR3 comprises 15 residues. The V and J ends lost 5 bases and 7 bases respectively, with 18 bases between them. Germline CDR1 is SGHAT and CDR2 is FQNNGV. The variable domain in full, completed from reference TRBV11-2 and TRBJ2-1, reads EAGVAQSPRYKIIEKRQSVAFWCNPISGHATLYWYQQILGQGPKLLIQFQNNGVVDDSQLPKDRFSAERLKGVDSTLKIQPAKLEDSAVYLCASSLSLVSGNEQFFGPGTRLTVL.

There are many counts of this clonotype. The chain has TRBV4-3 and TRBJ1-1; TRBD1 might be the D (5 bases). CDR3 length equals 14 residues. Trimming removed 0 bases from V and 5 bases from J, with 10 bases in between. Per the germline V gene, CDR1 is LGHNA and CDR2 is YSLEER. For the CDR3, the DNA is TGCGCCAGCAGCCAAGATGGGGGGGGAACTGAAGCTTTCTTT. The encoded protein is CASSQDGGGTEAFF.

V and J are TRBV27 and TRBJ2-7, with D possibly being TRBD1 (6 bases). Germline CDR1 MNHEY, CDR2 SMNVEV (reference sequence). The CDR3 covers 15 residues. V shed 4 bases and J shed 9 bases, with 22 bases lying between them. The CDR3, as DNA: TGTGCCAGCAGTTCTGGGACCGGGACACTCTTTGGGCAGTACTTC. Translation: CASSSGTGTLFGQYF.

The chain recombines TRBV6-1 with TRBJ2-3, with 8 nucleotides matching TRBD2. There are 15 residues in the CDR3. The V segment lost 6 bases and the J segment 0 bases; nucleotides outside the gene matches: 5. Germline V gives CDR1 MNHNS, CDR2 SASEGT. The CDR3 sequence: CASSERLASTDTQYF. The CDR3 region has the DNA TGTGCCAGCAGCGAGCGACTAGCGAGCACAGATACGCAGTATTTT.

The chain links TRBV5-1 to TRBJ1-1; D unclear. CDR1 is SGHRS and CDR2 is YFSETQ in the germline V gene. Trimming pared 0 bases from V and 3 bases from J, leaving 6 bases between. The CDR3 runs 13 residues. The CDR3 is CASSLGRYTEAFF. CDR3 bases: TGCGCCAGCAGCTTGGGGCGGTACACTGAAGCTTTCTTT.

This rearrangement joins TRBV12-3 or TRBV12-4 to TRBJ2-7; a weak D match, TRBD2 (6 bases). V lost 5 bases and J lost 4, with 15 bases in between. CDR3 length: 14 residues. The CDR3 reads CASSNAGLPYEQYF. Here the CDR3 DNA reads TGTGCCAGCAGTAACGCCGGACTACCATACGAGCAGTACTTC.

The chain combines TRBV7-9 with TRBJ2-7; the D gene could be TRBD1 or TRBD2 (5 bases each). The CDR3 totals 15 residues. Per the germline V gene, CDR1 is SEHNR and CDR2 is FQNEAQ (reference sequence). V was pared by 0 bases and J by 2 bases, with 11 bases between. This chain's CDR3 is CASSLADGDPYEQYF. The DNA for the CDR3 is TGTGCCAGCAGCTTAGCAGACGGGGACCCCTACGAGCAGTACTTC.

V and J are TRBV4-1 and TRBJ2-7; D perhaps matches TRBD2 (6 bases). Germline lookup yields CDR1 MGHRA and CDR2 YSYEKL. Trimming took 4 bases from V and 7 from J, leaving 20 bases between them. The CDR3 sequence is 15 residues long. CDR3 in DNA: TGCGCCAGCAGCCCTGCCGTGGGGGGAGAAGGGGAGCAGTACTTC. Its protein product is CASSPAVGGEGEQYF.

Only a few counts were recorded for this clonotype. V usage is TRBV7-2 and J usage is TRBJ1-5; the D is unclear. V was cut by 2 bases and J by 0 bases, with 5 bases left in between. In germline, CDR1 is SGHTA, CDR2 FQGNSA. CDR3 size: 14 residues. CDR3 region: CASSLRNSNQPQHF. The CDR3 nucleotides read TGTGCCAGCAGCTTACGGAATAGCAATCAGCCCCAGCATTTT.

This sequence joins TRBV7-9 and TRBJ1-4, with TRBD1 matching 7 bases. The germline V gene has CDR1 SEHNR and CDR2 FQNEAQ (reference sequence). After removal of 5 bases from V and 8 bases from J, the junction contained 8 bases not matched to a gene. The CDR3 is made up of 14 amino acids. The CDR3 is CASSLGQLREKLFF. CDR3 sequence (DNA): TGTGCCAGCAGCCTGGGACAGCTTCGGGAAAAACTGTTTTTT.

J is TRBJ2-5 and V is TRBV20-1; TRBD1 is a possible D gene (5 bases). V was trimmed by 1 base and J by 0 bases, leaving 21 bases between them. The CDR3 has 18 amino acids. Germline loops: CDR1 DFQATT, CDR2 SNEGSKA (reference sequence). The CDR3 DNA follows: TGCAGTGCTAGAGGCGACAGTAAGAAGACGTGGGACCAAGAGACCCAGTACTTC. Translation gives CSARGDSKKTWDQETQYF.